The present T cell receptor beta chain was sequenced within a study of beta chain features in type 1 diabetes. Study-wide results and limits: All four CD4+ subsets of Type 1 diabetes patients contained TCRB CDR3s that were moderately but significantly shorter. Insertions were fewer and deletions more numerous at VDJ junctions in type 1 diabetes patients.

The authors reverse transcribed all of the isolated RNA, so sequencing captured expressed TCRB transcripts. Roughly 3.5 million reads per sample on average were obtained from naive, central memory and regulatory T cell samples. Sequencing used immunoSEQ multiplex PCR; TCRdb keeps in-frame clones, though not all of them. Of approximately 730,000 clones listed, over 10% are singletons. Points on this clone: Its antigen remains unidentified.

The V gene's germline CDR1 is SGHRS and CDR2 YFSETQ. The CDR3 has 16 residues. Trimming stripped 1 base from V and 4 bases from J, with 15 bases between. Purity exceeded 95% in all sorted populations. This clonotype was obtained from a man between 18 and 35 years old with type 1 diabetes. V usage is TRBV5-1 and J usage is TRBJ2-1; a weak D match, TRBD1 (5 bases). Material: naive CD4+ T cells from blood. The CDR3 DNA reads as TGCGCCAGCAGCTTGCAGGGCAGCGCGCAGTACAATGAGCAGTTCTTC. Translating it yields CASSLQGSAQYNEQFF.